This paragraph covers one T cell receptor beta chain sequence. The antigen remains undetermined. The sample comes from a study of CD8 T cells in ankylosing spondylitis. Overall study results and limits: The authors reported significant enrichment of disease-linked clones in matched ankylosing spondylitis synovial fluid. Clones linked to the disease showed a CD8+ phenotype. They occurred at relatively low frequencies in peripheral blood. Blood from ankylosing spondylitis patients appeared to carry a characteristic eight-variant TCR beta motif.

The CDR3 totals 16 residues. CDR1 and CDR2 from the germline V gene are SGHRS and YFSETQ. The V segment lost 4 bases and the J segment 6 bases; nucleotides outside the gene matches: 11. The TCR beta libraries were generated through quantitative 5'-RACE incorporating molecular barcodes. One entry per CDR3 protein, called by TCRdb with MiXCR from the 5' RACE reads. The profile shows fewer than 400,000 distinct CDR3 sequences, approximately 20% of them singletons. This clonotype originated in a male donor with ankylosing spondylitis. The sample comprised blood, either unsorted or a sorted T cell fraction (not recorded which). The chain recombines TRBV5-1 with TRBJ2-4, with TRBD2 matching over 9 bases. CDR3 in amino acids: CASSGLTSGLGNIQYF. CDR3 in DNA: TGCGCCAGCAGCGGGCTGACTAGCGGTCTTGGAAACATTCAGTACTTC.